This T cell receptor beta chain stems from a study of T cell repertoires in cytomegalovirus infection. Whole-study context: Matching HLA type, along with CMV infection, was indicated by public TCR beta signatures. Study results and limitations: Predominance within the ex vivo response was attributable to HLA-C-restricted CMV-specific TCR beta clonotypes.

TCRdb fed the reads into MiXCR, producing one record per CDR3 protein. The table has approximately 910,000 distinct CDR3 sequences, about 33% seen once. Trimming pared 6 bases from V and 0 bases from J, leaving 12 bases between. The CDR3 has 15 amino acids. This clonotype was seen a handful of times. Its specificity is not known. The sample was cultured CD8+ T cells from PBMCs, taken from culture after CMV antigen stimulation. The TCR originated in a human donor in good health (CMV status not recorded). Some clones in this sample may be carry-over from other donors' samples. V usage is TRBV12-3 or TRBV12-4 and J usage is TRBJ2-1, with a possible D match to TRBD1 (7 bases). The CDR3 DNA sequence: TGTGCCAGCAGCCCGGAGGGGGCCTCCTACAATGAGCAGTTCTTC. Amino acids: CASSPEGASYNEQFF.